The 22 T cell receptor beta chains listed next were all sequenced from one sample in a study of identical twins. Each CDR3 protein is one row after TCRdb ran MiXCR on the 5' RACE reads. The repertoire holds under 350,000 distinct CDR3 sequences, with over 8.5% as singletons. The data also belong to a second study, concerning yellow fever vaccine responses in identical twins.

What was sequenced was CD8+ T cells sorted from blood. The receptors shown here come from a woman aged 18-29 years in good health.

This chain links TRBV7-8 with TRBJ2-5; D unclear. Germline V CDR1 and CDR2: SGHVS, FQNEAQ. The ends were cut back, 5 bases at V and 3 bases at J, with 10 bases in the middle. CDR3 size: 13 residues. For the CDR3, the DNA is TGTGCCAGCAGCCCCCTCTTAGAAGAGACCCAGTACTTC. Amino acid sequence: CASSPLLEETQYF.

There are many counts of this clonotype. The V gene is TRBV12-3 or TRBV12-4, the J gene TRBJ2-5; weak D call: TRBD2 (6 bases). This CDR3 is 12 amino acids long. V shed 7 bases and J shed 1 base, with 7 bases lying between them. DNA for the CDR3: TGTGCCAGCACGGGGGTCCAAGAGACCCAGTACTTC. This sequence encodes CASTGVQETQYF.

This clonotype was seen many times. The chain couples TRBV6-1 to TRBJ2-1; D not certain. Trimming cost V 7 bases and J 14 bases, with 9 bases left between them. CDR3 length equals 9 residues. Germline assignment: CDR1 MNHNS and CDR2 SASEGT. CDR3 DNA: TGTGCCAGCAACATGAACGAGTTCTTC. Protein: CASNMNEFF.

This clonotype was counted only a few times. This chain links TRBV29-1 with TRBJ2-5; D possibly corresponds to TRBD1 (6 bases). CDR1 and CDR2 (germline): SQVTM, ANQGSEA. The CDR3 spans 15 residues. V lost 0 bases and J 4 bases, leaving 15 bases between the germline ends. The CDR3 sequence is CSVEDSPGDRETQYF. The CDR3 nucleotides are TGCAGCGTTGAAGACTCTCCAGGGGACCGAGAGACCCAGTACTTC.

This clonotype occurred many times. The chain uses TRBV20-1 and TRBJ2-1; 9 positions agree with TRBD2. The CDR3 runs 15 residues. Germline CDR1 is DFQATT and CDR2 is SNEGSKA (reference sequence). V trimming: 0 bases; J trimming: 10 bases; junction bases outside the gene matches: 10. The DNA of the CDR3 is TGCAGTGCTAGAGATTGGCTAGCGGGAAGGAACGAGCAGTTCTTC. As protein: CSARDWLAGRNEQFF.

The chain recombines TRBV7-8 with TRBJ1-1; the D is unclear. This CDR3 has 13 amino acids. Trimming took off 5 bases at V and 5 bases at J, with 12 bases between the two ends. From germline, CDR1 is SGHVS and CDR2 FQNEAQ. CDR3 in DNA: TGTGCCAGCAGCCCCCTGTTGGGGACTGAAGCTTTCTTT. Its translation: CASSPLLGTEAFF.

This chain connects TRBV11-2 to TRBJ2-1; D not resolved. The CDR3 consists of 14 residues. The germline CDR1 and CDR2 sequences are SGHAT and FQNNGV. V was clipped by 7 bases and J by 7 bases, with 17 bases between them. CDR3: CASTGPLQRNEQFF. DNA of the CDR3: TGTGCCAGCACCGGACCTCTCCAACGAAATGAGCAGTTCTTC.

The sample holds many counts of this clonotype. V is TRBV29-1 and J is TRBJ2-7, with 9 nucleotides matching TRBD2. With 3 bases clipped from V and 0 bases from J, the junction kept 3 bases outside the gene matches. The length of the CDR3 is 14 residues. Looked up from germline, CDR1 is SQVTM and CDR2 is ANQGSEA. This CDR3 reads CSVEKLAGSYEQYF. The CDR3, as DNA: TGCAGCGTTGAGAAACTAGCGGGCTCCTACGAGCAGTACTTC.

This clonotype has at least ten counts. The CDR3 sequence: CSARTVELDYGYTF. The CDR3 nucleotides are TGCAGTGCCAGGACAGTCGAATTAGACTATGGCTACACCTTC. The chain couples TRBV20-1 to TRBJ1-2; D possibly corresponds to TRBD1 (6 bases). The CDR3 spans 14 residues. The V gene lost 6 bases and the J gene lost 3 bases, with 17 bases spanning the gap. Germline V CDR1 and CDR2: DFQATT, SNEGSKA (reference sequence).

Only a few counts were recorded for this clonotype. The chain has TRBV6-1 and TRBJ2-5; weak D call: TRBD2 (6 bases). The V end lost 7 bases, the J end lost 0 bases, and 12 bases lay between the germline ends. The CDR3 loop spans 14 amino acids. Looked up from germline, CDR1 is MNHNS and CDR2 is SASEGT. The CDR3 loop reads CASTKTRNQETQYF. The CDR3 nucleotides read TGTGCCAGCACCAAGACTAGGAACCAAGAGACCCAGTACTTC.

The chain is built from TRBV20-1 and TRBJ1-5, with D perhaps TRBD1 (5 bases). This CDR3 is built from 16 residues. Germline CDR1 is DFQATT and CDR2 is SNEGSKA (reference sequence). With 3 bases removed from V and 3 bases from J, the gap between germline ends came to 18 bases. The CDR3 nucleotides are TGCAGTGCTAGTTTCCCAGGGCTCAGCTACAATCAGCCCCAGCATTTT. This codes for CSASFPGLSYNQPQHF.

This clonotype was seen many times. The V gene is TRBV27, the J gene TRBJ2-1; D is perhaps TRBD2 (6 bases). Between the trimmed V and J ends, which lost 6 bases and 9 bases, there was a span of 15 bases. The germline V gene encodes CDR1 MNHEY and CDR2 SMNVEV (reference sequence). The CDR3 spans 13 residues. The CDR3 loop reads CASRRAGWPEQFF. The CDR3 bases are TGTGCCAGCAGGAGGGCGGGATGGCCTGAGCAGTTCTTC.

This clonotype was counted only a few times. The chain is built from TRBV29-1 and TRBJ2-2; 8 bases are a match to TRBD1. The germline gives CDR1 SQVTM, CDR2 ANQGSEA. CDR3 size: 13 residues. The V and J ends lost 4 bases and 4 bases, in that order; junction bases with no gene match: 2. The CDR3 loop is CSVATGGTGELFF. CDR3 sequence (DNA): TGCAGCGTTGCCACAGGGGGCACCGGGGAGCTGTTTTTT.

The chain couples TRBV7-6 to TRBJ1-3; D gene ambiguous. Germline CDR1 is SGHVS and CDR2 is FNYEAQ. V lost 5 bases to trimming and J lost 0 bases, with 11 bases between them. The CDR3 has 15 amino acids. The CDR3 is CASSPGGISGNTIYF. The CDR3 DNA is TGTGCCAGCAGCCCCGGTGGTATCTCTGGAAACACCATATATTTT.

The chain has TRBV20-1 and TRBJ1-5; 9 positions agree with TRBD1. The CDR3 length is 15 residues. Looked up from germline, CDR1 is DFQATT and CDR2 is SNEGSKA (reference sequence). The V and J ends lost 5 bases and 2 bases, in that order; junction bases with no gene match: 7. CDR3 in amino acids: CSAFNRGLGNQPQHF. CDR3 in DNA: TGCAGTGCTTTTAACAGGGGGCTTGGCAATCAGCCCCAGCATTTT.

This clonotype turned up a few times. This chain uses TRBV27 with TRBJ1-1, with D tentatively TRBD1 (5 bases). The V end lost 1 base, the J end lost 5 bases, and 14 bases lay between the germline ends. Germline CDR1 reads MNHEY; CDR2 reads SMNVEV (reference sequence). This CDR3 has 15 residues. In DNA form, the CDR3 reads TGTGCCAGCAGTTTATATCCAGGGTCGGCGACTGAAGCTTTCTTT. This gives the protein CASSLYPGSATEAFF.

The chain has TRBV6-2 or TRBV6-3 and TRBJ2-3, with 13 positions matching TRBD2. Germline V lookup: CDR1 MNHEY, CDR2 SVGEGT. Trimming at V came to 4 bases and at J to 8 bases, leaving 6 bases not matched to a gene. The CDR3 loop spans 15 amino acids. CDR3: CASSWTSGSLGTQYF. In DNA form, the CDR3 reads TGTGCCAGCAGTTGGACTAGCGGGAGTCTTGGTACGCAGTATTTT.

This clonotype was recorded a few times. The chain is built from TRBV2 and TRBJ2-5; D is undetermined. V lost 2 bases and J lost 2, with 6 bases in between. CDR1 and CDR2 from the germline V gene are SNHLY and FYNNEI. The CDR3 contains 13 residues. CDR3 residues: CASSELGQETQYF. Written as DNA, the CDR3 is TGTGCCAGCAGTGAACTAGGTCAAGAGACCCAGTACTTC.

This rearrangement joins TRBV20-1 to TRBJ2-7; no definite D call. The germline V and J ends were trimmed by 0 bases and 3 bases, with 9 bases remaining between them. The CDR3 runs to 13 residues. Germline CDR1 and CDR2: DFQATT and SNEGSKA (reference sequence). CDR3 protein: CSARDVFNYEQYF. In DNA, the CDR3 is TGCAGTGCTAGAGATGTGTTCAACTACGAGCAGTACTTC.

This clonotype was seen a handful of times. The chain recombines TRBV28 with TRBJ2-5; D is uncertain. V lost 6 bases and J 0 bases, leaving 20 bases between the germline ends. CDR3 size: 17 residues. CDR1 and CDR2 (germline): MDHEN, SYDVKM. CDR3 DNA: TGTGCCAGCAGCTTTGGGTCGAGAGACGAATACCAAGAGACCCAGTACTTC. Amino acids: CASSFGSRDEYQETQYF.

This clonotype showed up just a few times. The chain uses TRBV27 and TRBJ2-7, with 8 bases aligning to TRBD1. The CDR3 is 14 amino acids. The germline V gene has CDR1 MNHEY and CDR2 SMNVEV (reference sequence). The trim removed 5 bases at V and 3 bases at J, leaving 6 bases unmatched. In DNA, the CDR3 is TGTGCCAGCAGTGACAGGGGCCTCTTCTACGAGCAGTACTTC. This codes for CASSDRGLFYEQYF.

The chain carries TRBV4-1 and TRBJ2-3; D uncertain. The germline gives CDR1 MGHRA, CDR2 YSYEKL. The CDR3 covers 14 residues. Between the trimmed V and J ends, which lost 4 bases and 4 bases, there was a span of 12 bases. The CDR3 DNA reads TGCGCCAGCAGCCTCGCGCCTGGCGCAGATACGCAGTATTTT. Amino acids: CASSLAPGADTQYF.